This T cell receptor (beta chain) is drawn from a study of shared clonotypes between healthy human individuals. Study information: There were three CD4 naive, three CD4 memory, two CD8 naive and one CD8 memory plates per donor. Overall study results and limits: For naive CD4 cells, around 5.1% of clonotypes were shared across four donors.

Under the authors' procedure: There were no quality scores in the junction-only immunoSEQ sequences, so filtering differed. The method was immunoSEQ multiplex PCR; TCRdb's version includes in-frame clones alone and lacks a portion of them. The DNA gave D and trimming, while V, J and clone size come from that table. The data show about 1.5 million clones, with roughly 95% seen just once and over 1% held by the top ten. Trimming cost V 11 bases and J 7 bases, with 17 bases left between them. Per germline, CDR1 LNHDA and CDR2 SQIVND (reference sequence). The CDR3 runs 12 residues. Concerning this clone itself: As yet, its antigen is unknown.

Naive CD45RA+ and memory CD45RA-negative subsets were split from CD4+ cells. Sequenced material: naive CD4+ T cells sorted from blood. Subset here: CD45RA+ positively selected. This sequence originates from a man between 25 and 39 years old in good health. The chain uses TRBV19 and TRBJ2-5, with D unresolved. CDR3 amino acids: CASNNGVGTQYF. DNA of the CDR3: TGTGCCTCTAACAATGGAGTCGGGACCCAGTACTTC.